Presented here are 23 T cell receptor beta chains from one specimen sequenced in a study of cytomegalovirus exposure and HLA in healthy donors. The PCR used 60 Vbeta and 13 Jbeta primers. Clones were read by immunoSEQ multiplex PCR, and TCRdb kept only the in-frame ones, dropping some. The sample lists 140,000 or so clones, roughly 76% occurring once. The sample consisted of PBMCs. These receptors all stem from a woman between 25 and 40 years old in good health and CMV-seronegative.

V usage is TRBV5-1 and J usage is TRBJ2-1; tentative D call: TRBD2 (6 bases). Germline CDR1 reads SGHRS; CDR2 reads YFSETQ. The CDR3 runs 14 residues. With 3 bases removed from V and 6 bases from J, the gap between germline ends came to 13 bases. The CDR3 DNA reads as TGCGCCAGCAGCTCCGGGGGAGGCAGCAATGAGCAGTTCTTC. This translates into CASSSGGGSNEQFF.

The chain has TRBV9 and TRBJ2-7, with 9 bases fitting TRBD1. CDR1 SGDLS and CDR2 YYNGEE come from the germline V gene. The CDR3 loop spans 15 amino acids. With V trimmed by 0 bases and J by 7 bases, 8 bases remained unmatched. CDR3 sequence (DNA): TGTGCCAGCAGCGTAGCGGGACAGGGTAATATGGAGCAGTACTTC. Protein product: CASSVAGQGNMEQYF. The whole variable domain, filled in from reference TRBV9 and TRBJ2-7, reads DSGVTQTPKHLITATGQRVTLRCSPRSGDLSVYWYQQSLDQGLQFLIQYYNGEERAKGNILERFSAQQFPDLHSELNLSSLELGDSALYFCASSVAGQGNMEQYFGPGTRLTVT.

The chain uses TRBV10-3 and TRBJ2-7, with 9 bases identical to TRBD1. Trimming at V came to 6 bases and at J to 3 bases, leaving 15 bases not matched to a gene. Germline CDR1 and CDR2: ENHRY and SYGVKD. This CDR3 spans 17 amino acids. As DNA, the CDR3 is TGTGCCATCAGCTTTAACTCCGGGACAGGGACCCGCTACGAGCAGTACTTC. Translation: CAISFNSGTGTRYEQYF.

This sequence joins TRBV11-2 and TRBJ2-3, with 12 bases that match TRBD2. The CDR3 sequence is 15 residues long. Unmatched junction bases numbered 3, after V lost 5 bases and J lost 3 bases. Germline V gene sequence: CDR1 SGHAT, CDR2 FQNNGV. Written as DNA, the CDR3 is TGTGCCAGCAGCCTAGCGGGGGGGCCGACAGATACGCAGTATTTT. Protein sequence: CASSLAGGPTDTQYF.

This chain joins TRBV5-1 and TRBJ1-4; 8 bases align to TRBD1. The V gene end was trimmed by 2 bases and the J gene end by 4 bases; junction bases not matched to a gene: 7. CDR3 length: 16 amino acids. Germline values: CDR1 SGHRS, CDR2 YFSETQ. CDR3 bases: TGCGCCAGCAGCTTACTACCGGGACAGGTTAATGAAAAACTGTTTTTT. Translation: CASSLLPGQVNEKLFF. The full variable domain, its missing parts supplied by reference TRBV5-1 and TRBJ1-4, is KAGVTQTPRYLIKTRGQQVTLSCSPISGHRSVSWYQQTPGQGLQFLFEYFSETQRNKGNFPGRFSGRQFSNSRSEMNVSTLELGDSALYLCASSLLPGQVNEKLFFGSGTQLSVL.

The CDR3 DNA is TGTGCCAGCAGCCAACCGGGACAGAACCCCTACGAGCAGTACTTC. Translation: CASSQPGQNPYEQYF. The chain couples TRBV6-1 to TRBJ2-7; TRBD1 agrees at 7 bases. Germline lookup yields CDR1 MNHNS and CDR2 SASEGT. This CDR3 has 15 residues. V dropped 6 bases and J dropped 2; count of bases not matched to a gene: 10.

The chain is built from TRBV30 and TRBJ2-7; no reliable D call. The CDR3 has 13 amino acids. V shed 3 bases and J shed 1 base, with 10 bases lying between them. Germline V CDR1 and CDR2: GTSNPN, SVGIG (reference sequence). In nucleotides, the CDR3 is TGTGCCTGGAGCCCAGGTAGGTCCTACGAGCAGTACTTC. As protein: CAWSPGRSYEQYF. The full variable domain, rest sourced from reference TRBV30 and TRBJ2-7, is SQTIHQWPATLVQPVGSPLSLECTVEGTSNPNLYWYRQAAGRGLQLLFYSVGIGQISSEVPQNLSASRPQDRQFILSSKKLLLSDSGFYLCAWSPGRSYEQYFGPGTRLTVT.

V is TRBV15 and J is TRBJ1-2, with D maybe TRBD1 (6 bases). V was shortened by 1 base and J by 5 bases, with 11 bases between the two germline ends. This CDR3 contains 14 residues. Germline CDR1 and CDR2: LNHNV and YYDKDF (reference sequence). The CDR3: CATSRGTGRYGYTF. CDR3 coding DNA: TGTGCCACCAGCAGAGGAACAGGGAGATATGGCTACACCTTC. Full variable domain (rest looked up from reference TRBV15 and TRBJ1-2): DAMVIQNPRYQVTQFGKPVTLSCSQTLNHNVMYWYQQKSSQAPKLLFHYYDKDFNNEADTPDNFQSRRPNTSFCFLDIRSPGLGDTAMYLCATSRGTGRYGYTFGSGTRLTVV.

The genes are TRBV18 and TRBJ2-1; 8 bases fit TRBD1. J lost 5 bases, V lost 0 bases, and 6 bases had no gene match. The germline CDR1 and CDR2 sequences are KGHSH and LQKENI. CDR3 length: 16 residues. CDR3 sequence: CASSPPWQGADNEQFF. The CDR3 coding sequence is TGTGCCAGCTCACCACCGTGGCAGGGGGCGGACAATGAGCAGTTCTTC.

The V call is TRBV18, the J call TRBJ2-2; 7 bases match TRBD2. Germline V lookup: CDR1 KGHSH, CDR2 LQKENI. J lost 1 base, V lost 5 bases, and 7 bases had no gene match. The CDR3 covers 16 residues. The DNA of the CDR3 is TGTGCCAGCTCAAAACCTAGCGGTGGGAACACCGGGGAGCTGTTTTTT. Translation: CASSKPSGGNTGELFF.

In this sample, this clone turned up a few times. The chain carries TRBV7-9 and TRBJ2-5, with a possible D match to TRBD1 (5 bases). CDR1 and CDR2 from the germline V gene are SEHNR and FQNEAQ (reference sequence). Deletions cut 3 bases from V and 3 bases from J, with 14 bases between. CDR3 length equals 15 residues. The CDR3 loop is CASSFYRTSEETQYF. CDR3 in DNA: TGTGCCAGCAGCTTTTACCGGACATCCGAAGAGACCCAGTACTTC.

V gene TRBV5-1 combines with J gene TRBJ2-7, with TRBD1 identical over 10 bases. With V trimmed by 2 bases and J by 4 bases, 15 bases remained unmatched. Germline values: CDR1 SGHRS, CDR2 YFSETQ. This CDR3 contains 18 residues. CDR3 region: CASSFGYRGQGPDYEQYF. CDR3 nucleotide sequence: TGCGCCAGCAGCTTTGGGTATAGGGGACAGGGGCCCGATTACGAGCAGTACTTC. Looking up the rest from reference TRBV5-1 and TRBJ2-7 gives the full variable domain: KAGVTQTPRYLIKTRGQQVTLSCSPISGHRSVSWYQQTPGQGLQFLFEYFSETQRNKGNFPGRFSGRQFSNSRSEMNVSTLELGDSALYLCASSFGYRGQGPDYEQYFGPGTRLTVT.

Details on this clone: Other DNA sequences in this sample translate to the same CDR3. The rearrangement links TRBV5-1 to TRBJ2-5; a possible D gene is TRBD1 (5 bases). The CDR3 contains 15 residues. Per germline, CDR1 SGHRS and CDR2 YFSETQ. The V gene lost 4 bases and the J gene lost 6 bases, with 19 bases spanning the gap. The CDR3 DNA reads TGCGCCAGCAGCCCGGACGTCAGGGTTGGGAAGACCCAGTACTTC. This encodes CASSPDVRVGKTQYF.

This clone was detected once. The CDR3: CASSHSGIASTDTQYF. The CDR3 nucleotides read TGTGCCAGCAGCCACTCGGGGATTGCTAGCACAGATACGCAGTATTTT. The chain couples TRBV7-2 to TRBJ2-3; D is possibly TRBD2 (5 bases). This CDR3 has 16 residues. Germline-derived CDR1 and CDR2 are SGHTA and FQGNSA. Between the trimmed V and J ends, which lost 5 bases and 0 bases, there was a span of 15 bases.

CDR3 amino acids: CASSLGAKETQYF. DNA for the CDR3: TGCGCCAGCAGCTTGGGCGCTAAAGAGACCCAGTACTTC. The genes are TRBV5-1 and TRBJ2-5; no clear D gene. The length of the CDR3 is 13 residues. V was clipped by 0 bases and J by 3 bases, with 6 bases between them. CDR1 is SGHRS, CDR2 YFSETQ, per germline.

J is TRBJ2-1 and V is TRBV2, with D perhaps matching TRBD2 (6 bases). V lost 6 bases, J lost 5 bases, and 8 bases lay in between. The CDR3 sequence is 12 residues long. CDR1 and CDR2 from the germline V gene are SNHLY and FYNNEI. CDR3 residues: CASRLADNEQFF. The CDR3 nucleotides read TGTGCCAGCAGACTAGCCGACAATGAGCAGTTCTTC.

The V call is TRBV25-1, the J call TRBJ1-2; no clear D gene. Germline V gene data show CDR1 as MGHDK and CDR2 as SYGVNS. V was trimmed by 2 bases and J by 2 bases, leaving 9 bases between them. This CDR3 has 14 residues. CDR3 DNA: TGTGCCAGCAGTGAAGCCCCGGGGAACTATGGCTACACCTTC. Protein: CASSEAPGNYGYTF.

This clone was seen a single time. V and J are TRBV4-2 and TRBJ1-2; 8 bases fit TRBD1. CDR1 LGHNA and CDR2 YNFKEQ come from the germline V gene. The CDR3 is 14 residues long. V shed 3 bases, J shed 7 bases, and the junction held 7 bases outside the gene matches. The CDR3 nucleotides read TGTGCCAGCAGCCAGGAAAGGACAGGGTCTGGCTACACCTTC. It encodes CASSQERTGSGYTF.

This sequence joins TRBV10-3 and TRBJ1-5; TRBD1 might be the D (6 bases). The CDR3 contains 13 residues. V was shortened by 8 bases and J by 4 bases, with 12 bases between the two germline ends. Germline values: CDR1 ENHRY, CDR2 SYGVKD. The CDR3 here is CAIGPTGNQPQHF. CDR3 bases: TGTGCCATCGGACCAACAGGGAATCAGCCCCAGCATTTT.

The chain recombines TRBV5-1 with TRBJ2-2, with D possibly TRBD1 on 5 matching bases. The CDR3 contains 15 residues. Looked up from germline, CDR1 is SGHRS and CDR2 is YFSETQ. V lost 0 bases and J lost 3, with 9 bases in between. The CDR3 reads CASSLGNRYTGELFF. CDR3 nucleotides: TGCGCCAGCAGCTTGGGTAACAGGTACACCGGGGAGCTGTTTTTT. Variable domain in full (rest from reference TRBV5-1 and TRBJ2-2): KAGVTQTPRYLIKTRGQQVTLSCSPISGHRSVSWYQQTPGQGLQFLFEYFSETQRNKGNFPGRFSGRQFSNSRSEMNVSTLELGDSALYLCASSLGNRYTGELFFGEGSRLTVL.

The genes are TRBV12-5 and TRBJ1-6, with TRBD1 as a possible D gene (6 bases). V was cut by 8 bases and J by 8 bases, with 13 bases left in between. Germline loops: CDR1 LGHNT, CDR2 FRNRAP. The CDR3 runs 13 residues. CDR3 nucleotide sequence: TGTGCTAGTTCTCAGGGGCGGGATTCACCCCTCCACTTT. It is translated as CASSQGRDSPLHF.

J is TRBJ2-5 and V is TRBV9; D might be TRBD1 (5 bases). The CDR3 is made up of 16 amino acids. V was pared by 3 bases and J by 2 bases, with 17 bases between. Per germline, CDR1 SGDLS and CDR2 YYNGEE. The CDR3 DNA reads TGTGCCAGCAGCGGGGGAAGGGGCCTTGTTCAAGAGACCCAGTACTTC. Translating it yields CASSGGRGLVQETQYF.

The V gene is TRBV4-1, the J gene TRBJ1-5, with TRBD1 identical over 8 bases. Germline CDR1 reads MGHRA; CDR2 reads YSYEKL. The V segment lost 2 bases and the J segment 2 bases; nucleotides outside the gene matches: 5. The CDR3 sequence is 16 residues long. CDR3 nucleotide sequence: TGCGCCAGCAGCCAACGAGCGGGACAGGGCAATCAGCCCCAGCATTTT. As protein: CASSQRAGQGNQPQHF.